This TCR beta chain emerged from a study of TIL therapy for anti-PD-1-resistant metastatic lung cancer. About the study: Tumors had a median PD-L1 proportion score of about 6%.

The length of the CDR3 is 13 residues. Germline loops: CDR1 MNHEY, CDR2 SMNVEV (reference sequence). The V end was cut by 2 bases, the J end by 9 bases, with 13 bases between. This was the immunoSEQ v3 assay. Each library reached some 2 million read pairs, or 5-6 million at deep level. Clones were read by immunoSEQ multiplex PCR, and TCRdb kept only the in-frame ones, dropping some. Among around 19,000 clones listed, 83% were seen once. Time point denoted: pre-treatment sample, taken before nivolumab and TIL therapy. The chain links TRBV27 to TRBJ1-1; D is unresolved. The TCR originated in a person between 25 and 79 years old with non-small cell lung cancer. The sample was blood, taken at baseline. CDR3 sequence (DNA): TGTGCCAGCAGTTTAAGGCAGCCGACCCAAGCTTTCTTT. Protein: CASSLRQPTQAFF.